Following are 26 T cell receptor beta chains from one sample sequenced in a study of blood T cell repertoires in COVID-19 (dated by TCRdb to 2020 to 2022). Receptor libraries were prepared by the immunoSEQ multiplex PCR assay. TCRdb stores this immuneACCESS table with in-frame sequences only. Part of the clones is absent; in the studies checked, under half of the shortfall reflects unresolved V genes, and no reason is known for the rest. This sample lists about 200,000 clones; approximately 87% were detected once. The biggest ten clones account for 0.6% to 0.9% of the sample. Sequencing was done on a sample of peripheral blood. All receptors derive from a woman aged 70-85 years with acute or convalescent COVID-19.

The rearrangement uses TRBV10-2 and TRBJ1-1, with a possible D match to TRBD1 (5 bases). The germline V gene encodes CDR1 WSHSY and CDR2 SAAADI. V lost 6 bases and J 0 bases, leaving 8 bases between the germline ends. CDR3 length: 13 amino acids. CDR3 loop: CASRAGVNTEAFF. The CDR3 DNA sequence: TGCGCCAGCAGAGCGGGGGTGAACACTGAAGCTTTCTTT.

This chain uses TRBV19 with TRBJ2-7; maybe TRBD1 (6 bases). Per the germline V gene, CDR1 is LNHDA and CDR2 is SQIVND (reference sequence). The CDR3 is 14 amino acids. Trimming pared 6 bases from V and 3 bases from J, leaving 15 bases between. In DNA form, the CDR3 reads TGTGCCAGTAGCACGGGACAAAGACACTACGAGCAGTACTTC. Amino acids: CASSTGQRHYEQYF.

On this clone itself: Other DNA sequences of this sample code for an identical CDR3. V gene TRBV10-3 combines with J gene TRBJ2-1, with 9 bases fitting TRBD2. From germline, CDR1 is ENHRY and CDR2 SYGVKD. V lost 4 bases and J lost 5; bases outside the gene matches: 3. CDR3 length equals 14 residues. This chain's CDR3 is CAISGLAGNNEQFF. DNA for the CDR3: TGTGCCATCAGTGGCCTAGCGGGGAACAATGAGCAGTTCTTC.

This rearrangement joins TRBV5-1 to TRBJ2-1, with D perhaps TRBD1 (6 bases). CDR1 is SGHRS, CDR2 YFSETQ, per germline. V was trimmed by 0 bases and J by 8 bases, leaving 12 bases between them. The CDR3 consists of 14 residues. The CDR3 here is CASSLDREGYEQFF. DNA for the CDR3: TGCGCCAGCAGCTTGGACAGGGAAGGCTATGAGCAGTTCTTC.

CDR3 nucleotide sequence: TGTGCCAGCAGCCAAGAGGGTGGCGGGGCGCGGGAGACCCAGTACTTC. Amino acids: CASSQEGGGARETQYF. The J gene is TRBJ2-5, the V gene TRBV4-2, with D possibly matching TRBD2 (6 bases). The V gene lost 0 bases and the J gene lost 5 bases, with 16 bases spanning the gap. Germline values: CDR1 LGHNA, CDR2 YNFKEQ. The CDR3 runs 16 residues.

The chain is built from TRBV6-2 or TRBV6-3 and TRBJ2-4; possible D gene TRBD1, 6 bases. Germline assignment: CDR1 MNHEY and CDR2 SVGEGT. V lost 0 bases and J 6 bases, leaving 15 bases between the germline ends. The CDR3 consists of 16 residues. Here the CDR3 reads CASSYSTRLGGNIQYF. In DNA, the CDR3 is TGTGCCAGCAGTTACTCCACTAGGCTAGGGGGAAACATTCAGTACTTC.

The chain uses TRBV28 and TRBJ2-3; 7 bases map to TRBD1. The CDR3 is made up of 15 amino acids. With V trimmed by 8 bases and J by 5 bases, 13 bases remained unmatched. Germline V lookup: CDR1 MDHEN, CDR2 SYDVKM. The CDR3 is CASSTAGTDKDTQYF. The CDR3, as DNA: TGTGCCAGCTCGACCGCCGGGACAGATAAAGATACGCAGTATTTT. The full variable domain, with the rest looked up from reference TRBV28 and TRBJ2-3, is DVKVTQSSRYLVKRTGEKVFLECVQDMDHENMFWYRQDPGLGLRLIYFSYDVKMKEKGDIPEGYSVSREKKERFSLILESASTNQTSMYLCASSTAGTDKDTQYFGPGTRLTVL.

Comment on this clone: A junction boundary mismatches the germline segment, possibly from a read error. J is TRBJ2-1 and V is TRBV20-1; 7 bases map to TRBD1. CDR1 and CDR2 from the germline V gene are DFQATT and SNEGSKA (reference sequence). This CDR3 spans 10 amino acids. The CDR3 here is CSARGGQVIF. The CDR3 DNA reads TGCAGTGCTAGAGGCGGACAGGTTATCTTC.

CDR3: CSVNRGTGNYGYTF. CDR3 nucleotides: TGCAGCGTTAACCGAGGCACGGGTAACTATGGCTACACCTTC. V and J are TRBV29-1 and TRBJ1-2; D is unclear. The CDR3 spans 14 residues. Germline loops: CDR1 SQVTM, CDR2 ANQGSEA. Trimming shortened V by 5 bases and J by 1 base, and 14 bases separated the two germline ends.

This clone was recorded only once. The chain combines TRBV7-9 with TRBJ1-6; no clear D gene. The CDR3 runs 12 residues. The germline V and J ends were trimmed by 1 base and 14 bases, with 9 bases remaining between them. Germline CDR1 SEHNR, CDR2 FQNEAQ (reference sequence). The CDR3 loop is CASSLESITLHF. The DNA for the CDR3 is TGTGCCAGCAGCTTAGAATCTATAACCCTCCACTTT.

The rearrangement joins TRBV6-1 to TRBJ1-2, with D unclear. The V end was cut by 2 bases, the J end by 8 bases, with 18 bases between. The CDR3 is made up of 15 amino acids. Germline CDR1 reads MNHNS; CDR2 reads SASEGT. CDR3 in amino acids: CASSETVVRQNGYTF. The CDR3 coding sequence is TGTGCCAGCAGTGAAACGGTGGTCAGGCAAAACGGCTACACCTTC.

This clone was picked up one time. J is TRBJ2-5 and V is TRBV7-2; 8 bases line up with TRBD1. CDR1 is SGHTA and CDR2 is FQGNSA in the germline V gene. The CDR3 totals 16 residues. V trimming: 0 bases; J trimming: 2 bases; junction bases outside the gene matches: 5. The CDR3, as DNA: TGTGCCAGCAGCTTAGCGGGACAGGTAGCTCAAGAGACCCAGTACTTC. Amino acids: CASSLAGQVAQETQYF.

The J gene is TRBJ2-7, the V gene TRBV6-5; a possible D gene is TRBD1 (6 bases). The CDR3 is 11 residues long. Trimming removed 8 bases from V and 7 bases from J, with 12 bases in between. Germline lookup yields CDR1 MNHEY and CDR2 SVGAGI. CDR3 residues: CASLTGQEQYF. CDR3 sequence (DNA): TGTGCCAGCCTGACAGGCCAGGAGCAGTACTTC.

This clone was found once. V gene TRBV4-3 combines with J gene TRBJ1-3; TRBD1 might be the D (5 bases). Trimming pared 1 base from V and 2 bases from J, leaving 9 bases between. The CDR3 is 15 residues long. The germline V gene has CDR1 LGHNA and CDR2 YSLEER. In DNA form, the CDR3 reads TGCGCCAGCAGCCAAGTCTGGGGCCCTGGAAACACCATATATTTT. Translation: CASSQVWGPGNTIYF.

V and J are TRBV3-1 (or the pseudogene TRBV3-2) and TRBJ1-6; TRBD1 is a possible D gene (5 bases). The CDR3 contains 14 residues. V shed 1 base and J shed 10 bases, with 11 bases lying between them. The germline CDR1 and CDR2 sequences are LGHDT and YNNKEL (reference sequence). The CDR3 sequence: CASSQGQGRSPLHF. The CDR3 region has the DNA TGTGCCAGCAGCCAAGGCCAGGGAAGATCACCCCTCCACTTT.

The V gene is TRBV10-3, the J gene TRBJ2-3, with 7 bases lining up with TRBD1. The CDR3 covers 15 residues. Trimming at V came to 9 bases and at J to 0 bases, leaving 9 bases not matched to a gene. CDR1 ENHRY and CDR2 SYGVKD come from the germline V gene. CDR3 in amino acids: CAMRKGQSSTDTQYF. In DNA, the CDR3 is TGTGCCATGCGAAAGGGACAGAGTAGCACAGATACGCAGTATTTT.

The CDR3 DNA is TGTGCCAGCAGCTTAAGGACACTAACTGAAGCTTTCTTT. As protein: CASSLRTLTEAFF. This chain connects TRBV7-8 to TRBJ1-1; a possible D gene is TRBD1 (5 bases). The CDR3 is made up of 13 amino acids. V was shortened by 2 bases and J by 5 bases, with 9 bases between the two germline ends. Germline V CDR1 and CDR2: SGHVS, FQNEAQ.

This clone occurred a few times. The rearrangement links TRBV5-8 to TRBJ1-2; TRBD1 aligns across 9 bases. The CDR3 spans 14 residues. After removal of 6 bases from V and 2 bases from J, the junction contained 5 bases not matched to a gene. Germline V lookup: CDR1 SGHTS, CDR2 YDEGEE. The CDR3 DNA follows: TGTGCCAGCAACCGGGACAGGGAGAACTATGGCTACACCTTC. Residues: CASNRDRENYGYTF.

V and J are TRBV5-4 and TRBJ1-1; a possible D gene is TRBD1 (5 bases). CDR1 and CDR2 from the germline V gene are SGHNT and YYREEE (reference sequence). Between the trimmed V and J ends, which lost 2 bases and 1 base, there was a span of 9 bases. The CDR3 has 14 residues. As DNA, the CDR3 is TGTGCCAGCAGCTTAGGCAGGGAGAACACTGAAGCTTTCTTT. Its protein product is CASSLGRENTEAFF.

This clone turned up a few times. This chain joins TRBV7-9 and TRBJ1-2, with a possible D match to TRBD1 (6 bases). The germline V and J ends were trimmed by 5 bases and 3 bases, with 16 bases remaining between them. From germline, CDR1 is SEHNR and CDR2 FQNEAQ (reference sequence). This CDR3 contains 15 residues. The CDR3 DNA sequence: TGTGCCAGCAGCCGGGCGGGGGGCGAATACTATGGCTACACCTTC. Its translation is CASSRAGGEYYGYTF. Full variable domain (outside the CDR3, taken from reference TRBV7-9 and TRBJ1-2): DTGVSQNPRHKITKRGQNVTFRCDPISEHNRLYWYRQTLGQGPEFLTYFQNEAQLEKSRLLSDRFSAERPKGSFSTLEIQRTEQGDSAMYLCASSRAGGEYYGYTFGSGTRLTVV.

The gene calls are TRBV6-5 and TRBJ2-3; 8 nucleotides align to TRBD1. This CDR3 comprises 13 residues. Germline V gives CDR1 MNHEY, CDR2 SVGAGI. J was trimmed by 3 bases and V by 7 bases; bases with no gene match: 3. The CDR3 bases are TGTGCCAGCAACCGGGACAGGACAGATACGCAGTATTTT. The encoded protein is CASNRDRTDTQYF.

The chain joins TRBV9 to TRBJ1-2, with D unclear. This CDR3 has 14 residues. Germline loops: CDR1 SGDLS, CDR2 YYNGEE. V was cut by 0 bases and J by 1 base, with 7 bases left in between. CDR3 sequence (DNA): TGTGCCAGCAGCGTAGGCCGGAGTAACTATGGCTACACCTTC. Translation gives CASSVGRSNYGYTF.

The rearrangement links TRBV5-1 to TRBJ1-6; 7 nucleotides line up with TRBD1. With V trimmed by 4 bases and J by 5 bases, 6 bases remained unmatched. The CDR3 loop spans 15 amino acids. The germline CDR1 and CDR2 sequences are SGHRS and YFSETQ. CDR3 in amino acids: CASSPGQMNNSPLHF. CDR3 bases: TGCGCCAGCAGCCCGGGACAGATGAATAATTCACCCCTCCACTTT.

The chain joins TRBV5-1 to TRBJ1-1; D is perhaps TRBD1 (5 bases). Germline lookup yields CDR1 SGHRS and CDR2 YFSETQ. There are 13 residues in the CDR3. Deletions cut 0 bases from V and 13 bases from J, with 16 bases between. The CDR3 reads CASSLVSSRDIFF. Written as DNA, the CDR3 is TGCGCCAGCAGCTTGGTTAGTTCCAGGGATATTTTCTTT.

The CDR3 nucleotides read TGTGCCAGCAGTTCCCGACAGGGGAGAATCGTGGAGCAGTACTTC. Encoded protein: CASSSRQGRIVEQYF. The genes are TRBV6-2 or TRBV6-3 and TRBJ2-7; 8 bases line up with TRBD1. This CDR3 contains 15 residues. Unmatched junction bases numbered 12, after V lost 4 bases and J lost 7 bases. Germline assignment: CDR1 MNHEY and CDR2 SVGEGT.

This chain links TRBV11-3 with TRBJ2-3; 14 bases agree with TRBD2. CDR3 size: 17 residues. Germline V lookup: CDR1 SGHNT, CDR2 YENEEA. Unmatched junction bases numbered 7, after V lost 1 base and J lost 7 bases. CDR3 residues: CASSLGGLAGVRYTQYF. For the CDR3, the DNA is TGTGCCAGCAGCTTAGGGGGACTAGCGGGAGTAAGATATACGCAGTATTTT. Full variable domain (outside the CDR3, taken from reference TRBV11-3 and TRBJ2-3): EAGVVQSPRYKIIEKKQPVAFWCNPISGHNTLYWYLQNLGQGPELLIRYENEEAVDDSQLPKDRFSAERLKGVDSTLKIQPAELGDSAVYLCASSLGGLAGVRYTQYFGPGTRLTVL.